Each of the 21 T cell receptor beta chains below was sequenced from the same sample in a study of early stage breast cancer tumors. Sequencing used immunoSEQ multiplex PCR; TCRdb keeps in-frame clones, though not all of them. The sample yields some 48,000 clones, 75% to 85% seen once. Source material: blood. These receptor sequences come from a person between 45 and 65 years old with breast cancer.

The J gene is TRBJ2-1, the V gene TRBV5-1; 10 bases fit TRBD2. The V gene's germline CDR1 is SGHRS and CDR2 YFSETQ. Trimming removed 3 bases from V and 6 bases from J; junction bases left unmatched: 3. This CDR3 region has 14 residues. The CDR3 sequence: CASSWVAGGNEQFF. CDR3 DNA: TGCGCCAGCAGCTGGGTAGCGGGGGGCAATGAGCAGTTCTTC.

This chain joins TRBV5-5 and TRBJ1-1; D gene ambiguous. Germline V gene data show CDR1 as SGHKS and CDR2 as YYEKEE (reference sequence). Deletions cut 4 bases from V and 2 bases from J, with 12 bases between. The CDR3 extends over 14 amino acids. The CDR3 protein is CASSLQWSNTEAFF. DNA for the CDR3: TGTGCCAGCAGCCTACAGTGGAGTAACACTGAAGCTTTCTTT. The full variable domain, its missing parts supplied by reference TRBV5-5 and TRBJ1-1, is DAGVTQSPTHLIKTRGQQVTLRCSPISGHKSVSWYQQVLGQGPQFIFQYYEKEERGRGNFPDRFSARQFPNYSSELNVNALLLGDSALYLCASSLQWSNTEAFFGQGTRLTVV.

The chain couples TRBV6-5 to TRBJ1-2; 7 bases line up with TRBD1. Germline lookup yields CDR1 MNHEY and CDR2 SVGAGI. The junction had 10 bases not matched to a gene; V was cut back by 1 base and J by 8 bases. The CDR3 totals 15 residues. The CDR3, as DNA: TGTGCCAGCAGTTACTACGACAGGGTACCGAGGGGCTACACCTTC. It specifies CASSYYDRVPRGYTF.

This clone appeared once. The chain links TRBV7-2 to TRBJ2-3, with 7 bases identical to TRBD2. The V gene's germline CDR1 is SGHTA and CDR2 FQGNSA. This CDR3 is built from 16 residues. V dropped 3 bases and J dropped 6; count of bases not matched to a gene: 12. This CDR3 is CASSFSLWEGGDTQYF. The CDR3 DNA reads as TGTGCCAGCAGCTTCAGCTTATGGGAGGGCGGGGATACGCAGTATTTT.

The chain couples TRBV5-6 to TRBJ1-6, with TRBD1 identical over 10 bases. Per germline, CDR1 SGHDT and CDR2 YYEEEE. CDR3 length equals 16 residues. Trimming took 4 bases from V and 9 from J; bases not matched to a gene: 10. DNA of the CDR3: TGTGCCAGCAGCCGGGACAGGGGAGGCGAAAGTTCACCCCTCCACTTT. Its translation is CASSRDRGGESSPLHF.

This clone was observed a single time. The chain is built from TRBV5-1 and TRBJ1-2, with a weak D call TRBD1 (5 bases). The germline gives CDR1 SGHRS, CDR2 YFSETQ. CDR3 length: 14 residues. Trimming stripped 0 bases from V and 9 bases from J, with 15 bases between. CDR3 bases: TGCGCCAGCAGCTTGGAAGGGACCGGCGACCGCTACACCTTC. Protein product: CASSLEGTGDRYTF.

The rearrangement uses TRBV11-1 and TRBJ2-2, with unresolved D. The CDR3 is 12 residues long. Trimming removed 5 bases from V and 5 bases from J, with 6 bases in between. CDR1 SGHAT and CDR2 FQDESV come from the germline V gene (reference sequence). CDR3 loop: CASSPRTGELFF. The CDR3, as DNA: TGTGCCAGCAGCCCAAGGACCGGGGAGCTGTTTTTT.

The chain carries TRBV19 and TRBJ1-2; D perhaps matches TRBD1 (5 bases). Germline V gene lookup returns CDR1 LNHDA and CDR2 SQIVND (reference sequence). Trimming stripped 1 base from V and 4 bases from J, with 16 bases between. This CDR3 has 16 residues. In nucleotides, the CDR3 is TGTGCCAGTAGTATAGCCCGGACATTGAGGGGCTATGGCTACACCTTC. This translates into CASSIARTLRGYGYTF.

The J gene is TRBJ2-7, the V gene TRBV23-1, with 7 bases matching TRBD1. Being an ORF, TRBV23-1 has a function that is uncertain. The CDR3 loop spans 14 amino acids. V lost 11 bases, J lost 5 bases, and 15 bases stayed unmatched. The DNA for the CDR3 is TGCGCCCCGAACCCTCCGACAGGGACGGACGAGCAGTACTTC. Protein product: CAPNPPTGTDEQYF.

The chain recombines TRBV5-1 with TRBJ1-2; D might be TRBD1 (6 bases). This CDR3 region has 13 residues. Germline values: CDR1 SGHRS, CDR2 YFSETQ. V lost 4 bases to trimming and J lost 4 bases, with 11 bases between them. CDR3 in amino acids: CASSIGQPYGYTF. The CDR3 coding sequence is TGCGCCAGCAGCATCGGACAGCCCTATGGCTACACCTTC.

The gene calls are TRBV6-5 and TRBJ2-7; 7 bases are shared with TRBD2. Germline V CDR1 and CDR2: MNHEY, SVGAGI. V lost 3 bases, J lost 2 bases, and 4 bases stayed unmatched. This CDR3 comprises 14 residues. CDR3 loop: CASSYGTTTYEQYF. CDR3 DNA sequence: TGTGCCAGCAGTTATGGGACTACCACCTACGAGCAGTACTTC.

The V and J genes are TRBV5-1 and TRBJ2-5, with TRBD1 matching over 7 bases. Germline-derived CDR1 and CDR2 are SGHRS and YFSETQ. V lost 3 bases, J lost 0 bases, and 5 bases stayed unmatched. CDR3 length equals 15 residues. The CDR3 spells CASSSLGQYQETQYF. The DNA for the CDR3 is TGCGCCAGCAGCTCCTTGGGACAGTACCAAGAGACCCAGTACTTC.

For the CDR3, the DNA is TGTGCCAGCAGCTATACAGGGGGGTATCAGCCCCAGCATTTT. Amino acids: CASSYTGGYQPQHF. The chain uses TRBV7-9 and TRBJ1-5; TRBD1 matches 8 bases. This CDR3 region has 14 residues. Germline CDR1 and CDR2: SEHNR and FQNEAQ (reference sequence). V shed 4 bases, J shed 5 bases, and the junction held 4 bases outside the gene matches.

This chain uses TRBV6-1 with TRBJ2-7; 7 nucleotides align to TRBD2. J gave up 0 bases and V 6 bases, and 5 bases lay outside the gene matches. The CDR3 runs to 14 residues. From germline, CDR1 is MNHNS and CDR2 SASEGT. The CDR3 here is CASRFSGISYEQYF. In DNA, the CDR3 is TGTGCCAGCAGATTCAGCGGGATCTCCTACGAGCAGTACTTC.

This clone came up once. This sequence joins TRBV19 and TRBJ1-5; weak D call: TRBD1 (5 bases). This CDR3 comprises 18 residues. Per the germline V gene, CDR1 is LNHDA and CDR2 is SQIVND (reference sequence). V lost 2 bases, J lost 0 bases, and 17 bases lay in between. The DNA of the CDR3 is TGTGCCAGTAGTATACGAGCTTCCGGGACGGATAGCAATCAGCCCCAGCATTTT. Translated, it gives CASSIRASGTDSNQPQHF.

V is TRBV6-5 and J is TRBJ1-2; D ambiguous. V was pared by 8 bases and J by 4 bases, with 11 bases between. The CDR3 is 12 amino acids. Germline assignment: CDR1 MNHEY and CDR2 SVGAGI. CDR3 loop: CASLTASYGYTF. The CDR3 nucleotides read TGTGCCAGCCTCACAGCTAGCTATGGCTACACCTTC.

The V call is TRBV27, the J call TRBJ2-7, with 10 bases identical to TRBD2. The CDR3 contains 15 residues. The germline V gene has CDR1 MNHEY and CDR2 SMNVEV (reference sequence). The ends lost 6 bases at V and 4 bases at J; junction bases unmatched: 9. CDR3 amino acids: CASRGVAGGYYEQYF. Here the CDR3 DNA reads TGTGCCAGCAGGGGGGTAGCGGGAGGCTATTACGAGCAGTACTTC.

The CDR3 nucleotides are TGTGCCAGCTCACCGGGGCATGCCGGAGAGACCCAGTACTTC. This codes for CASSPGHAGETQYF. The chain is built from TRBV18 and TRBJ2-5; the D gene is possibly TRBD1 (5 bases). The V end lost 3 bases, the J end lost 4 bases, and 12 bases lay between the germline ends. The CDR3 loop spans 14 amino acids. CDR1 is KGHSH and CDR2 is LQKENI in the germline V gene.

V and J are TRBV6-5 and TRBJ1-2, with D possibly being TRBD1 (6 bases). In germline, CDR1 is MNHEY, CDR2 SVGAGI. Trimming removed 5 bases from V and 7 bases from J, with 17 bases in between. The CDR3 is 14 amino acids. In DNA form, the CDR3 reads TGTGCCAGCAGTACAGATACAGGGTTTAGTGGCTACACCTTC. It is translated as CASSTDTGFSGYTF.

The chain links TRBV7-3 to TRBJ2-2; the D is unclear. This CDR3 has 14 residues. Germline V CDR1 and CDR2: SGHTA, FQGTGA. V lost 5 bases, J lost 0 bases, and 7 bases lay in between. CDR3 nucleotide sequence: TGTGCCAGCAGCCACGCCGCGAACACCGGGGAGCTGTTTTTT. This gives the protein CASSHAANTGELFF.

The chain carries TRBV4-3 and TRBJ2-5; D is unclear. The CDR3 extends over 13 amino acids. Germline values: CDR1 LGHNA, CDR2 YSLEER. V was pared by 1 base and J by 2 bases, with 5 bases between. The CDR3 bases are TGCGCCAGCAGCCAAGGGGGTCAAGAGACCCAGTACTTC. Translating gives CASSQGGQETQYF.